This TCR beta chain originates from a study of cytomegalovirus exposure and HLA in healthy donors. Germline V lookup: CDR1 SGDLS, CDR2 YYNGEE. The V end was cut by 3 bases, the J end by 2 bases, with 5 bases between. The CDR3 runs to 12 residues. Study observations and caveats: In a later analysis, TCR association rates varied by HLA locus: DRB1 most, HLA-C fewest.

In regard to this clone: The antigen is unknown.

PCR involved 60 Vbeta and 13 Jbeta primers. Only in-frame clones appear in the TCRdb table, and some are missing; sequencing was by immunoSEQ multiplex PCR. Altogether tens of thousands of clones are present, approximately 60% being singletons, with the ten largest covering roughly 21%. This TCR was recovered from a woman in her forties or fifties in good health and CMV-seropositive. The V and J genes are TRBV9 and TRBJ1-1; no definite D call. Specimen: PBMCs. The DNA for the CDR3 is TGTGCCAGCAGCGACAGTAACACTGAAGCTTTCTTT. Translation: CASSDSNTEAFF.